This TCR beta chain was observed in a study of T cell repertoires in cytomegalovirus infection. About the research overall: Evidence of both CMV infection and a matching HLA type came from public TCR beta signatures.

Study-wide results and caveats: Of the TCR beta families, the public ones yielded a cumulative frequency that identified carriers of CMV plus the relevant HLA. The response measured ex vivo was dominated by TCR beta clonotypes (HLA-C-restricted and CMV-specific).

TCRdb re-called the reads through MiXCR, storing one row per CDR3 protein. The sample holds under 850,000 distinct CDR3 sequences, approximately 40% seen once. Points on this clonotype: Its antigen is not known.

This TCR was sampled from a human donor in good health (CMV status not recorded). Some clones in this sample may be carry-over from other donors' samples. Sequenced: PBMCs.

CDR3 residues: CASSYGLGTVNTGELFF. The CDR3 DNA is TGTGCCAGCAGTTATGGTTTGGGGACAGTGAACACCGGGGAGCTGTTTTTT. The genes are TRBV6-8 and TRBJ2-2; TRBD1 matches at 7 bases. The CDR3 spans 17 residues. Unmatched junction bases numbered 8, after V lost 3 bases and J lost 1 base. Germline V CDR1 and CDR2: MNHGY, SAAAGT.